The 12 T cell receptor beta chains below come from one sample, sequenced in a study of OX40 agonist ivuxolimab in advanced cancers. TCRdb's copy holds only in-frame clones and misses some; the assay was immunoSEQ multiplex PCR. The sample lists 70,000 to 95,000 clones; more than 70% were seen once. Material: CD4+ or CD8+ T cells sorted from blood, obtained in a trial of the OX40 agonist ivuxolimab. Source of these receptors: an adult with an advanced solid tumor such as melanoma, head and neck, liver or kidney cancer.

V usage is TRBV5-8 and J usage is TRBJ2-1, with unresolved D. Trimming left V 3 bases short and J 12 bases short, with 13 bases between. Germline V gene data show CDR1 as SGHTS and CDR2 as YDEGEE. The CDR3 contains 12 residues. The CDR3 reads CASSSQLRGQFF. Here the CDR3 DNA reads TGTGCCAGCAGCTCGCAGCTTCGCGGGCAGTTCTTC.

V usage is TRBV19 and J usage is TRBJ1-2; tentative D call: TRBD1 (6 bases). The CDR3 loop spans 14 amino acids. V lost 2 bases and J 4 bases, leaving 11 bases between the germline ends. Germline loops: CDR1 LNHDA, CDR2 SQIVND (reference sequence). The CDR3 DNA follows: TGTGCCAGTAGTATAAGGGACACAGTCTATGGCTACACCTTC. Amino acid sequence: CASSIRDTVYGYTF.

The chain joins TRBV6-5 to TRBJ1-2; D is unclear. Trimming took off 0 bases at V and 2 bases at J, with 10 bases between the two ends. The germline V gene encodes CDR1 MNHEY and CDR2 SVGAGI. This CDR3 is built from 15 residues. The CDR3 protein is CASSYSRQPNYGYTF. DNA for the CDR3: TGTGCCAGCAGTTACTCTAGGCAGCCGAACTATGGCTACACCTTC.

The chain joins TRBV5-1 to TRBJ2-3; 13 bases are shared with TRBD2. The trim removed 2 bases at V and 5 bases at J, leaving 5 bases unmatched. The CDR3 length is 16 residues. In germline, CDR1 is SGHRS, CDR2 YFSETQ. Here the CDR3 reads CASSFGTSGIVDTQYF. DNA for the CDR3: TGCGCCAGCAGCTTTGGGACTAGCGGGATAGTAGATACGCAGTATTTT.

This chain uses TRBV12-5 with TRBJ1-4; a possible D gene is TRBD1 (5 bases). The germline V and J ends were trimmed by 3 bases and 1 base, with 12 bases remaining between them. Per germline, CDR1 LGHNT and CDR2 FRNRAP. The CDR3 consists of 16 residues. The CDR3 loop reads CASGFVTGVTNEKLFF. DNA of the CDR3: TGTGCTAGTGGTTTTGTAACAGGCGTAACTAATGAAAAACTGTTTTTT. The variable domain in full, with the rest retrieved from reference TRBV12-5 and TRBJ1-4, is DARVTQTPRHKVTEMGQEVTMRCQPILGHNTVFWYRQTMMQGLELLAYFRNRAPLDDSGMPKDRFSAEMPDATLATLKIQPSEPRDSAVYFCASGFVTGVTNEKLFFGSGTQLSVL.

The CDR3 DNA follows: TGTGCCAGCAGCTTGGGGCCAGGGGGGAACATTCAGTACTTC. This encodes CASSLGPGGNIQYF. The chain has TRBV7-2 and TRBJ2-4; weak D call: TRBD1 (7 bases). Germline-derived CDR1 and CDR2 are SGHTA and FQGNSA. Trimming shortened V by 3 bases and J by 7 bases, and 13 bases separated the two germline ends. The CDR3 runs to 14 residues.

The CDR3 protein is CASRKVRTGQGAAFF. The CDR3 DNA reads TGCGCCAGCAGAAAGGTGAGGACGGGTCAGGGGGCAGCTTTCTTT. This chain joins TRBV4-3 and TRBJ1-1; 8 nucleotides line up with TRBD1. Per germline, CDR1 LGHNA and CDR2 YSLEER. The CDR3 is 15 residues long. The J segment lost 10 bases and the V segment lost 6 bases, leaving 16 bases of the junction unmatched.

The DNA for the CDR3 is TGTGCCATAGGGGCTAACTATGGCTACACCTTC. Translated: CAIGANYGYTF. The chain combines TRBV11-3 with TRBJ1-2; the D gene is possibly TRBD1 (5 bases). The CDR3 length is 11 residues. V shed 10 bases and J shed 0 bases, with 6 bases lying between them. Germline-derived CDR1 and CDR2 are SGHNT and YENEEA. Based on the CDR3 plus reference TRBV11-3 and TRBJ1-2, the full variable domain is EAGVVQSPRYKIIEKKQPVAFWCNPISGHNTLYWYLQNLGQGPELLIRYENEEAVDDSQLPKDRFSAERLKGVDSTLKIQPAELGDSAVYLCAIGANYGYTFGSGTRLTVV.

The chain uses TRBV9 and TRBJ1-5; no reliable D call. Looked up from germline, CDR1 is SGDLS and CDR2 is YYNGEE. The germline V and J ends were trimmed by 7 bases and 1 base, with 15 bases remaining between them. The CDR3 consists of 15 residues. CDR3 nucleotide sequence: TGTGCCAGCGGAAGGGCAGGTATAAGCAATCAGCCCCAGCATTTT. Its translation is CASGRAGISNQPQHF.

The V gene is TRBV11-1, the J gene TRBJ1-2, with D tentatively TRBD1 (5 bases). Trimming took off 6 bases at V and 6 bases at J, with 11 bases between the two ends. Germline lookup yields CDR1 SGHAT and CDR2 FQDESV (reference sequence). The CDR3 has 12 residues. This chain's CDR3 is CASSYLGDGYTF. The CDR3 DNA follows: TGTGCCAGCAGTTATTTAGGGGATGGCTACACCTTC.

This chain links TRBV6-1 with TRBJ2-3, with D hard to call. Trimming shortened V by 6 bases and J by 4 bases, and 11 bases separated the two germline ends. This CDR3 contains 13 residues. Germline CDR1 is MNHNS and CDR2 is SASEGT. The DNA of the CDR3 is TGTGCCAGCAGGTGGAGTTCGGCAGATACGCAGTATTTT. Translating gives CASRWSSADTQYF.

This rearrangement joins TRBV30 to TRBJ1-1; maybe TRBD1 (5 bases). The germline CDR1 and CDR2 sequences are GTSNPN and SVGIG (reference sequence). The CDR3 spans 14 residues. The ends were cut back, 1 base at V and 5 bases at J, with 14 bases in the middle. CDR3 protein: CAWSDRGSPTEAFF. The CDR3 DNA is TGTGCCTGGAGTGATAGGGGCAGTCCAACTGAAGCTTTCTTT.